Sequencing of this T cell receptor beta chain was carried out in a study of CD8 T cells in ankylosing spondylitis. Whole-study findings and limits: Reportedly, significant enrichment of disease-linked clones occurred in matched ankylosing spondylitis synovial fluid.

The length of the CDR3 is 14 residues. The V gene's germline CDR1 is DFQATT and CDR2 SNEGSKA (reference sequence). The V gene end was trimmed by 4 bases and the J gene end by 4 bases; junction bases not matched to a gene: 9. This clonotype turned up a few times. Its specificity is unknown. MiXCR was run by TCRdb on the 5' RACE reads, yielding one entry per CDR3 protein. The repertoire includes about 280,000 distinct CDR3 sequences, around 20% of them detected once, and roughly 8.3% sits in the top ten. The sequenced sample was blood, either unsorted or a sorted T cell fraction (not recorded which). The V and J genes are TRBV20-1 and TRBJ1-2; 7 nucleotides align to TRBD1. The sequence derives from a male donor with ankylosing spondylitis or in good health (not recorded which). CDR3 region: CSATPLRGPYGYTF. Here the CDR3 DNA reads TGCAGTGCTACCCCCTTGAGGGGGCCCTATGGCTACACCTTC.